Following are 23 T cell receptor beta chains from one sample sequenced in a study of blood T cell repertoires in COVID-19. Clones were read by immunoSEQ multiplex PCR, and TCRdb kept only the in-frame ones, dropping some. The table includes around 40,000 clones, roughly 87% detected once. Specimen: peripheral blood. These receptors all come from a man aged 55 to 70 with COVID-19, enrolled during active disease.

The chain couples TRBV2 to TRBJ2-7; 9 bases fit TRBD1. The trim removed 1 base at V and 1 base at J, leaving 5 bases unmatched. In germline, CDR1 is SNHLY, CDR2 FYNNEI. The CDR3 totals 16 residues. The CDR3 loop reads CASSEEWTGVSYEQYF. The DNA for the CDR3 is TGTGCCAGCAGTGAAGAGTGGACAGGGGTGTCCTACGAGCAGTACTTC.

The V call is TRBV10-3, the J call TRBJ2-1; D possibly corresponds to TRBD1 (6 bases). The ends were cut back, 2 bases at V and 15 bases at J, with 14 bases in the middle. There are 12 residues in the CDR3. Germline values: CDR1 ENHRY, CDR2 SYGVKD. The CDR3 DNA sequence: TGTGCCATCAGTGAGCCCCAGGGGAAATGGTTCTTC. Translated, it gives CAISEPQGKWFF.

This chain links TRBV3-1 (or the pseudogene TRBV3-2) with TRBJ1-4; 8 positions agree with TRBD1. Germline V gene sequence: CDR1 LGHDT, CDR2 YNNKEL (reference sequence). J lost 8 bases, V lost 0 bases, and 8 bases had no gene match. This CDR3 spans 16 amino acids. The CDR3 sequence: CASSQETPGGPEKLFF. CDR3 bases: TGTGCCAGCAGCCAAGAAACACCAGGGGGCCCCGAAAAACTGTTTTTT.

Only one count was recorded for this clone. The rearrangement uses TRBV2 and TRBJ2-5; 7 nucleotides line up with TRBD2. The CDR3 extends over 13 amino acids. The junction had 7 bases not matched to a gene; V was cut back by 7 bases and J by 5 bases. Germline CDR1 reads SNHLY; CDR2 reads FYNNEI. The chain's CDR3 is CASTSGGEETQYF. The CDR3 DNA sequence: TGTGCCAGCACTAGCGGAGGCGAGGAGACCCAGTACTTC.

The J gene is TRBJ2-2, the V gene TRBV10-3, with a possible D match to TRBD1 (5 bases). CDR3 size: 14 residues. From germline, CDR1 is ENHRY and CDR2 SYGVKD. With 1 base removed from V and 6 bases from J, the gap between germline ends came to 9 bases. The CDR3 protein is CAISELKGSGELFF. The CDR3 bases are TGTGCCATCAGTGAGTTAAAGGGGTCCGGGGAGCTGTTTTTT.

The chain couples TRBV6-2 or TRBV6-3 to TRBJ2-7; 8 bases line up with TRBD1. V lost 5 bases, J lost 2 bases, and 11 bases stayed unmatched. The germline gives CDR1 MNHEY, CDR2 SVGEGT. The CDR3 is 16 residues long. CDR3 DNA sequence: TGTGCCAGCAGTACGCGGACAGGGATTTTCACCTACGAGCAGTACTTC. Translated: CASSTRTGIFTYEQYF.

The chain couples TRBV19 to TRBJ2-2, with D possibly being TRBD1 (5 bases). V was shortened by 5 bases and J by 5 bases, with 15 bases between the two germline ends. CDR3 length: 15 amino acids. Germline V gene sequence: CDR1 LNHDA, CDR2 SQIVND (reference sequence). The CDR3, as DNA: TGTGCCAGTAGTTTACGACAAGGGGTTACCGGGGAGCTGTTTTTT. Translation gives CASSLRQGVTGELFF.

The rearrangement uses TRBV11-2 and TRBJ2-1, with TRBD1 matching over 7 bases. V shed 5 bases, J shed 4 bases, and the junction held 14 bases outside the gene matches. The CDR3 has 17 residues. Looked up from germline, CDR1 is SGHAT and CDR2 is FQNNGV. CDR3 in amino acids: CASSRRSSGQAYNEQFF. In DNA form, the CDR3 reads TGTGCCAGCAGCCGTCGTTCGTCTGGACAGGCTTACAATGAGCAGTTCTTC.

The genes are TRBV4-2 and TRBJ2-7, with 10 bases matching TRBD1. Trimming cost V 4 bases and J 3 bases; bases outside gene matches: 3. Germline loops: CDR1 LGHNA, CDR2 YNFKEQ. CDR3 size: 14 residues. CDR3 sequence reads: CASSPGTGDYEQYF. DNA of the CDR3: TGTGCCAGCAGCCCCGGGACAGGGGACTACGAGCAGTACTTC.

The chain recombines TRBV21-1 with TRBJ1-5; the D segment call TRBD1 is taken from the table without a DNA check. TRBV21-1 is given as a pseudogene. The CDR3 consists of 14 residues. The CDR3 DNA sequence: TGTGCCAGTACTAAACAGGGGGCAGGCCAGCCCCAGCATTTT. This translates into CASTKQGAGQPQHF.

This chain links TRBV5-6 with TRBJ1-2; possibly TRBD1 for D (5 bases). The germline V gene encodes CDR1 SGHDT and CDR2 YYEEEE. Trimming pared 1 base from V and 7 bases from J, leaving 11 bases between. The CDR3 has 13 amino acids. CDR3 sequence: CASSLSGEGGYTF. In nucleotides, the CDR3 is TGTGCCAGCAGCTTGTCGGGGGAGGGTGGCTACACCTTC.

CDR3 DNA: TGTGCCAGCAGCTTGGGACAGGGCGGACCCGGGGAGCTGTTTTTT. Translated, it gives CASSLGQGGPGELFF. The chain uses TRBV11-3 and TRBJ2-2, with 9 bases that match TRBD1. Losses at the gene ends were 3 bases for V and 6 bases for J; bases not matched to a gene: 5. This CDR3 comprises 15 residues. CDR1 and CDR2 from the germline V gene are SGHNT and YENEEA.

This rearrangement joins TRBV11-3 to TRBJ1-5; D not resolved. The CDR3 loop spans 19 amino acids. Trimming removed 6 bases from V and 0 bases from J, with 24 bases in between. Germline V gene sequence: CDR1 SGHNT, CDR2 YENEEA. The CDR3 DNA is TGTGCCAGCAGACCCTGGCCTTACCCTGAGGATGGTAGCAATCAGCCCCAGCATTTT. Residues: CASRPWPYPEDGSNQPQHF.

This clone has a single count. The chain combines TRBV15 with TRBJ2-3; tentatively, D is TRBD2 (6 bases). Germline CDR1 reads LNHNV; CDR2 reads YYDKDF (reference sequence). The CDR3 covers 13 residues. With 0 bases removed from V and 8 bases from J, the gap between germline ends came to 9 bases. The CDR3, as DNA: TGTGCCACCAGCAGAGAACTGCGGGGTACGCAGTATTTT. As protein: CATSRELRGTQYF.

CDR3 sequence (DNA): TGCAGTGCTAGTCGGGACAGGGGGCGCGGGACTGAAGCTTTCTTT. This translates into CSASRDRGRGTEAFF. The J gene is TRBJ1-1, the V gene TRBV20-1; TRBD1 agrees at 12 bases. Germline-derived CDR1 and CDR2 are DFQATT and SNEGSKA (reference sequence). V was pared by 3 bases and J by 5 bases, with 7 bases of the junction left unmatched. The CDR3 extends over 15 amino acids.

The chain joins TRBV5-6 to TRBJ2-2; the match to TRBD1 covers 8 bases. The CDR3 length is 16 residues. The germline V gene has CDR1 SGHDT and CDR2 YYEEEE. Germline trimming cut 4 bases from V and 7 bases from J; bases unmatched to any gene: 12. CDR3: CASSPRTGWTVGELFF. The CDR3 DNA reads as TGTGCCAGCAGCCCGAGGACAGGGTGGACTGTCGGGGAGCTGTTTTTT.

The chain recombines TRBV7-9 with TRBJ2-7, with D uncertain. The V end lost 1 base, the J end lost 7 bases, and 5 bases lay between the germline ends. There are 11 residues in the CDR3. From germline, CDR1 is SEHNR and CDR2 FQNEAQ (reference sequence). The CDR3 spells CASSLVSEQYF. For the CDR3, the DNA is TGTGCCAGCAGCTTAGTCAGTGAGCAGTACTTC.

The chain has TRBV28 and TRBJ2-2; TRBD2 aligns across 7 bases. V was pared by 8 bases and J by 0 bases, with 9 bases of the junction left unmatched. This CDR3 spans 16 amino acids. Germline-derived CDR1 and CDR2 are MDHEN and SYDVKM. The CDR3 is CASYPRGTTNTGELFF. CDR3 sequence (DNA): TGTGCCAGCTACCCGCGGGGGACTACGAACACCGGGGAGCTGTTTTTT.

The CDR3 sequence: CASGGPYEQYF. As DNA, the CDR3 is TGTGCCAGCGGAGGCCCCTACGAGCAGTACTTC. The rearrangement links TRBV4-2 to TRBJ2-7; maybe TRBD2 (5 bases). CDR1 LGHNA and CDR2 YNFKEQ come from the germline V gene. The CDR3 length is 11 residues. Between the trimmed V and J ends, which lost 8 bases and 2 bases, there was a span of 7 bases.

The chain couples TRBV6-6 to TRBJ2-1, with a tentative D call TRBD1 (5 bases). V was cut by 7 bases and J by 6 bases, with 13 bases left in between. This CDR3 is 13 amino acids long. Germline CDR1 reads MNHNY; CDR2 reads SVGAGI (reference sequence). This CDR3 reads CASTWQGLNEQFF. The DNA for the CDR3 is TGTGCCAGCACCTGGCAGGGCCTCAATGAGCAGTTCTTC.

This chain uses TRBV27 with TRBJ2-3, with 11 bases fitting TRBD2. The junction had 5 bases not matched to a gene; V was cut back by 7 bases and J by 2 bases. This CDR3 has 15 amino acids. The V gene's germline CDR1 is MNHEY and CDR2 SMNVEV (reference sequence). CDR3 nucleotides: TGTGCCAGCACCCGACTAGCGGGACACACAGATACGCAGTATTTT. Its protein is CASTRLAGHTDTQYF.

The V call is TRBV3-1 (or the pseudogene TRBV3-2), the J call TRBJ2-7, with 7 bases that match TRBD2. Trimming cost V 1 base and J 1 base; bases outside gene matches: 4. The CDR3 consists of 15 residues. From germline, CDR1 is LGHDT and CDR2 YNNKEL (reference sequence). CDR3 sequence (DNA): TGTGCCAGCAGCCAAGGGGGGAGGGCTTCCTACGAGCAGTACTTC. Its protein product is CASSQGGRASYEQYF.

This chain joins TRBV6-5 and TRBJ1-1; 11 bases agree with TRBD1. V shed 5 bases and J 5 bases; nucleotides not matched to a gene: 4. The CDR3 covers 14 residues. Germline lookup yields CDR1 MNHEY and CDR2 SVGAGI. The DNA for the CDR3 is TGTGCCAGCAGTAGGGACAGGGGGGGTACTGAAGCTTTCTTT. It specifies CASSRDRGGTEAFF.